The 14 T cell receptor beta chains in this list originate from one sample, sequenced in a study of blood T cells in healthy people across ages. Next came a second PCR, run for about 6 to 12 cycles, which used a sample-barcoded 5' primer along with a J-beta primer mix. Each CDR3 protein is one row after TCRdb ran MiXCR on the 5' RACE reads. This sample yields some 1.6 million distinct CDR3 sequences, of which 34% are seen a single time; 11% belongs to the top ten. The sample comprised blood. The receptors were gathered from a woman aged 30 to 39 in good health.

This clonotype has a count of ten or more. The chain joins TRBV6-2 or TRBV6-3 to TRBJ1-2; D unclear. V lost 6 bases to trimming and J lost 0 bases, with 8 bases between them. The CDR3 is made up of 13 amino acids. Germline CDR1 reads MNHEY; CDR2 reads SVGEGT. The CDR3 DNA sequence: TGTGCCAGCAGCCCCCGGGCTAACTATGGCTACACCTTC. Translated: CASSPRANYGYTF.

To note about this clonotype: Compared with germline, one end of the junction differs, possibly owing to a read error. The chain has TRBV7-2 and TRBJ2-7; 8 nucleotides line up with TRBD1. The CDR3 is 17 residues long. Germline CDR1 reads SGHTA; CDR2 reads FQGNSA. DNA of the CDR3: TGTGCCGGCAGCCGAGATCCTAGACAGGGGTATTCCTACGAGCAGTACTTC. Encoded protein: CAGSRDPRQGYSYEQYF.

The V and J genes are TRBV7-8 and TRBJ2-5, with 10 positions matching TRBD2. Germline CDR1 is SGHVS and CDR2 is FQNEAQ. The CDR3 sequence is 17 residues long. The V and J ends lost 3 bases and 5 bases, in that order; junction bases with no gene match: 12. The CDR3 DNA reads TGTGCCAGCAGCTTTGGACTAGCGGCACAAGGCTGGGAGACCCAGTACTTC. Translated: CASSFGLAAQGWETQYF.

The chain recombines TRBV9 with TRBJ2-1; TRBD2 matches 7 bases. V shed 0 bases, J shed 10 bases, and the junction held 10 bases outside the gene matches. Germline V gene lookup returns CDR1 SGDLS and CDR2 YYNGEE. The CDR3 covers 15 residues. CDR3 loop: CASSVAGGGLQEQFF. CDR3 nucleotides: TGTGCCAGCAGCGTAGCCGGCGGGGGACTACAGGAGCAGTTCTTC. Drawing the rest from reference TRBV9 and TRBJ2-1, the complete variable domain is DSGVTQTPKHLITATGQRVTLRCSPRSGDLSVYWYQQSLDQGLQFLIQYYNGEERAKGNILERFSAQQFPDLHSELNLSSLELGDSALYFCASSVAGGGLQEQFFGPGTRLTVL.

V usage is TRBV9 and J usage is TRBJ2-7; TRBD2 is a possible D gene (7 bases). The CDR3 sequence is 15 residues long. Germline V CDR1 and CDR2: SGDLS, YYNGEE. V was clipped by 0 bases and J by 1 base, with 11 bases between them. CDR3: CASSVEAGASYEQYF. DNA for the CDR3: TGTGCCAGCAGCGTAGAGGCGGGGGCATCCTACGAGCAGTACTTC.

Only a few counts were recorded for this clonotype. The V gene is TRBV4-1, the J gene TRBJ2-3; 7 nucleotides agree with TRBD2. CDR1 and CDR2 (germline): MGHRA, YSYEKL. The ends lost 1 base at V and 8 bases at J; junction bases unmatched: 9. CDR3 size: 15 residues. CDR3 nucleotides: TGCGCCAGCAGCCAAGGACTAGCAACCGATCCTACGCAGTATTTT. It yields the protein CASSQGLATDPTQYF.

The chain joins TRBV28 to TRBJ2-7; D gene ambiguous. Germline V gives CDR1 MDHEN, CDR2 SYDVKM. The V end lost 4 bases, the J end lost 0 bases, and 7 bases lay between the germline ends. The CDR3 is 13 residues long. As DNA, the CDR3 is TGTGCCAGCAGTTCCCTCCCCTCCTACGAGCAGTACTTC. Encoded protein: CASSSLPSYEQYF.

This clonotype occurred a few times. The chain carries TRBV5-5 and TRBJ1-5, with TRBD1 as a possible D gene (5 bases). With 5 bases removed from V and 0 bases from J, the gap between germline ends came to 12 bases. Germline V gene lookup returns CDR1 SGHKS and CDR2 YYEKEE (reference sequence). This CDR3 has 15 residues. CDR3 amino acids: CASSKDSNSNQPQHF. CDR3 in DNA: TGTGCCAGCAGTAAAGACAGTAATAGCAATCAGCCCCAGCATTTT.

At least ten counts were recorded for this clonotype. The chain employs TRBV9 and TRBJ2-3, with 7 positions matching TRBD2. Trimming at V came to 0 bases and at J to 0 bases, leaving 4 bases not matched to a gene. Germline-derived CDR1 and CDR2 are SGDLS and YYNGEE. The CDR3 extends over 16 amino acids. CDR3 sequence reads: CASSVGLAASTDTQYF. CDR3 nucleotide sequence: TGTGCCAGCAGCGTAGGGCTAGCGGCGAGCACAGATACGCAGTATTTT.

This clonotype showed up just a few times. The J gene is TRBJ2-1, the V gene TRBV7-2; tentatively, D is TRBD2 (7 bases). CDR1 is SGHTA, CDR2 FQGNSA, per germline. This CDR3 region has 16 residues. Trimming removed 1 base from V and 3 bases from J, with 13 bases in between. The CDR3 region has the DNA TGTGCCAGCAGCTTAGAAGGGGGGGGCGGCTACAATGAGCAGTTCTTC. Its protein product is CASSLEGGGGYNEQFF.

This clonotype has just a few counts. This chain joins TRBV6-1 and TRBJ2-5; 9 bases align to TRBD1. CDR1 is MNHNS, CDR2 SASEGT, per germline. The CDR3 length is 15 residues. V trimming: 4 bases; J trimming: 6 bases; junction bases outside the gene matches: 9. CDR3 DNA sequence: TGTGCCAGCAGTGCCCTAGGGGGACAGGGCAAGACCCAGTACTTC. It is translated as CASSALGGQGKTQYF.

The rearrangement links TRBV20-1 to TRBJ2-7; 9 nucleotides match TRBD1. The trim removed 6 bases at V and 6 bases at J, leaving 6 bases unmatched. This CDR3 contains 12 residues. From germline, CDR1 is DFQATT and CDR2 SNEGSKA (reference sequence). CDR3 DNA sequence: TGCAGTGCCAGGGACAGGGTGCTCGAGCAGTACTTC. Protein sequence: CSARDRVLEQYF.

This clonotype was recorded a few times. J is TRBJ2-1 and V is TRBV27; 9 bases fit TRBD1. Germline V CDR1 and CDR2: MNHEY, SMNVEV (reference sequence). V dropped 8 bases and J dropped 9; count of bases not matched to a gene: 20. This CDR3 comprises 17 residues. CDR3 amino acids: CASAFPPPDRGSSEQFF. The CDR3, as DNA: TGTGCCAGCGCGTTTCCCCCCCCGGACAGGGGAAGTAGTGAGCAGTTCTTC.

This clonotype showed up just a few times. The chain has TRBV20-1 and TRBJ2-1; 11 bases are shared with TRBD2. CDR1 and CDR2 from the germline V gene are DFQATT and SNEGSKA (reference sequence). V dropped 6 bases and J dropped 3; count of bases not matched to a gene: 7. The CDR3 has 15 amino acids. DNA of the CDR3: TGCAGTGCCCCCGGGACTAGCGGCAACTACAATGAGCAGTTCTTC. Protein: CSAPGTSGNYNEQFF.